The sequence of this T cell receptor (beta chain) was determined in a study of blood T cells in healthy people across ages. Total RNA was isolated from each sample in quantities of at least 6 micrograms. Of note for this clonotype: Its antigen is not identified.

Primers used in a second PCR of about 7 to 12 cycles were a sample-barcoded 5' primer and a J-beta primer mix. TCRdb processed the 5' RACE reads anew with MiXCR; each CDR3 protein has one entry. This table holds under 1,000,000 distinct CDR3 sequences, 35% to 40% found once. Findings and caveats of the study: One million T cells yielded diversity estimates that were considered underestimates. Changes seen in expanded clonotypes were possibly confounded by donor CMV status left unknown.

Germline V gene lookup returns CDR1 GTSNPN and CDR2 SVGIG (reference sequence). The CDR3 runs to 13 residues. Between the trimmed V and J ends, which lost 1 base and 7 bases, there was a span of 13 bases. The receptor comes from a man between 18 and 35 years old in good health. This chain links TRBV30 with TRBJ1-1; D call uncertain. The specimen sequenced was blood. The CDR3 DNA sequence: TGTGCCTGGAGTGCCCGGGTGGAGGATGAAGCTTTCTTT. It specifies CAWSARVEDEAFF.